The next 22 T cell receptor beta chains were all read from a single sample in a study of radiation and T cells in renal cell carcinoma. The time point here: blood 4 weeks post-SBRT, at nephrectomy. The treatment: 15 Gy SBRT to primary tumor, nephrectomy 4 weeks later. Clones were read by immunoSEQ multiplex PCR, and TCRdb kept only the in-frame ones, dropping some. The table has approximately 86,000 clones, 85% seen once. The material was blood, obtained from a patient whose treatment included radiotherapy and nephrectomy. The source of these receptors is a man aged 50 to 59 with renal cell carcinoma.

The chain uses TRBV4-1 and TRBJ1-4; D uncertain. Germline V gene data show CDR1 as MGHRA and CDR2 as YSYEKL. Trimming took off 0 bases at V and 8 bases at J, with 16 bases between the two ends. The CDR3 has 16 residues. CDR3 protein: CASSQDRDSLGEKLFF. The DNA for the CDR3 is TGCGCCAGCAGCCAAGATCGGGATTCCCTCGGGGAAAAACTGTTTTTT.

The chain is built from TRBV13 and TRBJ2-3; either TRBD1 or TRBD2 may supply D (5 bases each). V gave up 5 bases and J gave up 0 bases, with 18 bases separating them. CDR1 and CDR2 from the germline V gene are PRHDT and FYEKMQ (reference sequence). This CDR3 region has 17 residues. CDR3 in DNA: TGTGCCAGCAGCCCCCGGGGACGGGCATCGAGCACAGATACGCAGTATTTT. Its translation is CASSPRGRASSTDTQYF.

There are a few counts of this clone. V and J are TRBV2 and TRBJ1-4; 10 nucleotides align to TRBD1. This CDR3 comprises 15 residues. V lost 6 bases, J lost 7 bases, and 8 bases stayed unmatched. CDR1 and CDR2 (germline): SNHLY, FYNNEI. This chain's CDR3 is CASRKRTGGGEKLFF. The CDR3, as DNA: TGTGCCAGCAGGAAGAGGACAGGGGGTGGTGAAAAACTGTTTTTT.

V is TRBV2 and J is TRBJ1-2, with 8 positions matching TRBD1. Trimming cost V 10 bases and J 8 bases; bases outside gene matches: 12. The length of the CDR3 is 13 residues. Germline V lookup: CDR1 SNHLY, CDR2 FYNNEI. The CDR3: CATTDRGFVGYTF. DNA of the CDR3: TGTGCCACCACCGACAGGGGTTTTGTCGGCTACACCTTC.

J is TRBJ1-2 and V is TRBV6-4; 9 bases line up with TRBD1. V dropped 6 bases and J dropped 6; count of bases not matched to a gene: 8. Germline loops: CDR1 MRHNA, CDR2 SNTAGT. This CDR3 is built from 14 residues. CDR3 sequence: CASSLEGQGHGYTF. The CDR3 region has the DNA TGTGCCAGCAGCCTTGAGGGACAGGGACATGGCTACACCTTC.

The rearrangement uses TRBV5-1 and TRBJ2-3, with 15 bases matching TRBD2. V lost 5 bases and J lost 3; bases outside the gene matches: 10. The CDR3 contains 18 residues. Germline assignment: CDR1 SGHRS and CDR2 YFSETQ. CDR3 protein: CASSQGLAGGIETDTQYF. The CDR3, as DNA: TGCGCCAGCAGTCAAGGACTAGCGGGGGGGATCGAGACAGATACGCAGTATTTT.

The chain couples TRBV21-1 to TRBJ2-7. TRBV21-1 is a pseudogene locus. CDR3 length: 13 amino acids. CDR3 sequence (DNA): TGTGCCAGCAGCACTGGGGGACCCTACGAGCAGTACTTC. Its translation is CASSTGGPYEQYF.

Here the CDR3 reads CASSFLGRTNYGYTF. In nucleotides, the CDR3 is TGTGCCAGCAGCTTTTTAGGTCGCACTAACTATGGCTACACCTTC. The chain uses TRBV5-4 and TRBJ1-2; D ambiguous. Germline CDR1 and CDR2: SGHNT and YYREEE (reference sequence). CDR3 length equals 15 residues. Trimming took 2 bases from V and 0 from J, leaving 11 bases between them.

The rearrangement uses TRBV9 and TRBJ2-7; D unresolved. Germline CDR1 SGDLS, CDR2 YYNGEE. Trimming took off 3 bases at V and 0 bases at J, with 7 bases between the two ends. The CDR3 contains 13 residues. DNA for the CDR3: TGTGCCAGCAGCGCAGGCGTCTCCTACGAGCAGTACTTC. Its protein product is CASSAGVSYEQYF. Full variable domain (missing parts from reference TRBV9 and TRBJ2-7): DSGVTQTPKHLITATGQRVTLRCSPRSGDLSVYWYQQSLDQGLQFLIQYYNGEERAKGNILERFSAQQFPDLHSELNLSSLELGDSALYFCASSAGVSYEQYFGPGTRLTVT.

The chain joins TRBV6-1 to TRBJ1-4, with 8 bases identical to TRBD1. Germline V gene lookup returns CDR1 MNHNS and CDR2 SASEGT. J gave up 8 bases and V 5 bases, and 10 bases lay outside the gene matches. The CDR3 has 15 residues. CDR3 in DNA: TGTGCCAGCAGTCCTTCCGGGACAGGTACCGAAAAACTGTTTTTT. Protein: CASSPSGTGTEKLFF.

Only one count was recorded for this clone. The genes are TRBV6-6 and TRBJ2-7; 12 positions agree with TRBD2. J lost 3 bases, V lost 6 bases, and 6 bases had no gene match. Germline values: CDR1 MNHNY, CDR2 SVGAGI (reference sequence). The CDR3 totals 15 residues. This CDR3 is CASRPETSGGYEQYF. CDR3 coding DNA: TGTGCCAGCAGACCCGAGACTAGCGGGGGCTACGAGCAGTACTTC.

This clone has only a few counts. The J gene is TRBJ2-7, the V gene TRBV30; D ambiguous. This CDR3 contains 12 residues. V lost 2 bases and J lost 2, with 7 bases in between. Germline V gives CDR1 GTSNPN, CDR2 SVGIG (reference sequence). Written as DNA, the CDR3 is TGTGCCTGGAGTTATGGGGCCTACGAGCAGTACTTC. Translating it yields CAWSYGAYEQYF.

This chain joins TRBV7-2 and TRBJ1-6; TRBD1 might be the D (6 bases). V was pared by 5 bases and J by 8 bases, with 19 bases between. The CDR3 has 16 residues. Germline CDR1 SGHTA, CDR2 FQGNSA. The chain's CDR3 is CASSAVAWDIHSPLHF. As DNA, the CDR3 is TGTGCCAGCAGCGCGGTGGCCTGGGACATACATTCACCCCTCCACTTT.

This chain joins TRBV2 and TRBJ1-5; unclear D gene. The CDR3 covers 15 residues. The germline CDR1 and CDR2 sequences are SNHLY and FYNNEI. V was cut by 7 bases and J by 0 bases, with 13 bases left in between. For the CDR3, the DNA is TGTGCCAGCACCTTACTAGGAAATAGCAATCAGCCCCAGCATTTT. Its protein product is CASTLLGNSNQPQHF.

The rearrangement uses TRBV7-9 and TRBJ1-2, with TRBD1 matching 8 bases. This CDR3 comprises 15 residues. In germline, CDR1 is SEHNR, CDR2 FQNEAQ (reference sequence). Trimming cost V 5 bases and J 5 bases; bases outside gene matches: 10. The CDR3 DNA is TGTGCCAGCAGCAAGAACAGGGGGAGCTTGTATGGCTACACCTTC. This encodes CASSKNRGSLYGYTF.

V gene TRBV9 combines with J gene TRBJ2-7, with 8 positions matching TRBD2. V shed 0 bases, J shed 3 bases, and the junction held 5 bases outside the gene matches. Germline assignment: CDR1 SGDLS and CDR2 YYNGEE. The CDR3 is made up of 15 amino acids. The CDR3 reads CASSVEAGGSYEQYF. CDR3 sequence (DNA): TGTGCCAGCAGCGTAGAGGCGGGGGGTAGCTACGAGCAGTACTTC.

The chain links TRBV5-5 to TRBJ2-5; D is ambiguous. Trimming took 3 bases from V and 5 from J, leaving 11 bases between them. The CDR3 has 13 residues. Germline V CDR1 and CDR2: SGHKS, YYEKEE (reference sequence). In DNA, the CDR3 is TGTGCCAGCAGCTCCCGCGAATTGGAGACCCAGTACTTC. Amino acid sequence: CASSSRELETQYF.

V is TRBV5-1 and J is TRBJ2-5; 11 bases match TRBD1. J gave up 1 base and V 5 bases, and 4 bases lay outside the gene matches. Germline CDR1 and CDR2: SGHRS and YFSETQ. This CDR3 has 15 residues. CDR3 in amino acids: CASRLGTGGQETQYF. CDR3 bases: TGCGCCAGCAGACTCGGGACAGGGGGCCAAGAGACCCAGTACTTC.

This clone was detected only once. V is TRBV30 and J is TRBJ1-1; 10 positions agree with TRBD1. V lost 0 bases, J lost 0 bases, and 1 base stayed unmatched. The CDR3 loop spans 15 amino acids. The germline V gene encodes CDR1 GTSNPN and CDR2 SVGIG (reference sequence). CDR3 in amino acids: CAWSVGTGVNTEAFF. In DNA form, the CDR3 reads TGTGCCTGGAGTGTAGGGACAGGGGTGAACACTGAAGCTTTCTTT.

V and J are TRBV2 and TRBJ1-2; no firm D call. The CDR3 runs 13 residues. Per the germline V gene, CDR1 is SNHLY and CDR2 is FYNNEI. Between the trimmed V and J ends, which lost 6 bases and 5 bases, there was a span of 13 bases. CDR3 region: CASRPGSAYGYTF. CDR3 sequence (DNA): TGTGCCAGCAGGCCCGGTTCCGCTTATGGCTACACCTTC.

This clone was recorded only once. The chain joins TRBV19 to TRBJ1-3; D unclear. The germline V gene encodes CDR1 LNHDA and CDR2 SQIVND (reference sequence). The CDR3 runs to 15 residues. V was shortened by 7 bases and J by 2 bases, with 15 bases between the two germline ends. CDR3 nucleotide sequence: TGTGCCAGTACCGGCAGATTAACCACTGGAAACACCATATATTTT. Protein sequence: CASTGRLTTGNTIYF.

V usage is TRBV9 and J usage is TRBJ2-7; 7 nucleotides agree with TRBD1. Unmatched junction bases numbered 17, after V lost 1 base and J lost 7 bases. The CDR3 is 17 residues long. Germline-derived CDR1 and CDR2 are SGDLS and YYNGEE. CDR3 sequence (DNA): TGTGCCAGCAGCGTAAATGATTCGAGGACAGGAGATAGGGAGCAGTACTTC. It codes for CASSVNDSRTGDREQYF.